This T cell receptor beta chain comes out of a study of Ad26.COV2.S vaccination and SARS-CoV-2 variants. Specified treatment: roughly 19 received Ad26.COV2.S at low or high dose, single or two shots; several received placebo; per-sample allocation not given. Collection of samples fell on day 63 after the first vaccine or placebo injection. Clones were sequenced by immunoSEQ multiplex PCR, and TCRdb holds only the in-frame ones, with some missing. This sample has roughly 400,000 clones, with 90% found just once. CDR3 length: 14 amino acids. In germline, CDR1 is SNHLY, CDR2 FYNNEI. The V gene end was trimmed by 6 bases and the J gene end by 7 bases; junction bases not matched to a gene: 7.

Sequencing was performed on peripheral blood, taken in a trial of Ad26.COV2.S vaccine versus placebo. The sequence was collected from a person between 18 and 60 years old who received the Ad26.COV2.S COVID-19 vaccine or a placebo. The chain recombines TRBV2 with TRBJ1-4; 8 nucleotides line up with TRBD1. The CDR3 DNA sequence: TGTGCCAGCAGGGACAGGGTAGGGAGTGAAAAACTGTTTTTT. Amino acids: CASRDRVGSEKLFF.